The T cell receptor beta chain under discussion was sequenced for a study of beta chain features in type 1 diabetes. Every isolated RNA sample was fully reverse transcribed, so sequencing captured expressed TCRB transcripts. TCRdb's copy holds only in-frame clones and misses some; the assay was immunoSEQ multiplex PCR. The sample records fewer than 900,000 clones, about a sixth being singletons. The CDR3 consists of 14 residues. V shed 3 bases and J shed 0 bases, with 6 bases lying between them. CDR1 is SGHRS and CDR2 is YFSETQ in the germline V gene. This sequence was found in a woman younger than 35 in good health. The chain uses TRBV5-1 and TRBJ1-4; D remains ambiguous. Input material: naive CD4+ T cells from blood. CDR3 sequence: CASSSSTTNEKLFF. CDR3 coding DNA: TGCGCCAGCAGCTCTAGTACAACTAATGAAAAACTGTTTTTT.